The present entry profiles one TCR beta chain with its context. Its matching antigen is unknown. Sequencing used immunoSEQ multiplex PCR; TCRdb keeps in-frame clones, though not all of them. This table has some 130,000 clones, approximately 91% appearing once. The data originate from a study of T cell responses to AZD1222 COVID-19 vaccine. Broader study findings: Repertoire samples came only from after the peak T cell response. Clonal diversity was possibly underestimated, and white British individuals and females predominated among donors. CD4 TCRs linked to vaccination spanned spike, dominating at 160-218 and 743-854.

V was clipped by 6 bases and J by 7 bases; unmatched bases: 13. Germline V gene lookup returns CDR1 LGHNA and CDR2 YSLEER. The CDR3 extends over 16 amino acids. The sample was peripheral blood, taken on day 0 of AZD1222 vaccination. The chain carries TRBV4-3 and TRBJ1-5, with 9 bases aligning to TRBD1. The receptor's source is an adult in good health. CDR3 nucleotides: TGCGCCAGCAGTTATAAAACCGGGACAGGGTTACAGCCCCAGCATTTT. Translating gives CASSYKTGTGLQPQHF.